Shown below are 10 T cell receptor beta chains from a single sample sequenced in a study of beta chain features in type 1 diabetes. The study reverse transcribed the entire isolated RNA, so it sequenced expressed TCRB transcripts. TCRdb's copy holds only in-frame clones and misses some; the assay was immunoSEQ multiplex PCR. The sample comprises a few hundred thousand clones, 30% of which are singletons, and 0.05% to 0.07% rests with the top ten. Sequences were obtained from naive CD4+ T cells from blood. These TCRs come from a man younger than 30 in good health.

This clone was seen a few times. The chain combines TRBV11-1 with TRBJ2-1; 8 bases match TRBD2. This CDR3 has 15 residues. CDR1 SGHAT and CDR2 FQDESV come from the germline V gene (reference sequence). Trimming cost V 4 bases and J 6 bases; bases outside gene matches: 8. This CDR3 is CASSYGLAQPNEQFF. For the CDR3, the DNA is TGTGCCAGCAGCTATGGACTAGCCCAACCCAATGAGCAGTTCTTC.

The chain uses TRBV4-1 and TRBJ1-5, with 11 bases matching TRBD1. Per germline, CDR1 MGHRA and CDR2 YSYEKL. This CDR3 is built from 17 residues. Trimming at V came to 1 base and at J to 7 bases, leaving 9 bases not matched to a gene. The chain's CDR3 is CASSQATGQGARQPQHF. In DNA form, the CDR3 reads TGCGCCAGCAGCCAAGCTACTGGACAGGGGGCCAGGCAGCCCCAGCATTTT.

This clone was observed a single time. The chain joins TRBV11-1 to TRBJ2-7; D perhaps matches TRBD2 (6 bases). The V gene's germline CDR1 is SGHAT and CDR2 FQDESV (reference sequence). The CDR3 loop spans 15 amino acids. V shed 1 base and J shed 0 bases, with 10 bases lying between them. This chain's CDR3 is CASSLERGSSYEQYF. The CDR3 nucleotides are TGTGCCAGCAGCTTAGAACGGGGGAGCTCCTACGAGCAGTACTTC.

The rearrangement uses TRBV7-9 and TRBJ2-7; tentative D call: TRBD1 (5 bases). Germline loops: CDR1 SEHNR, CDR2 FQNEAQ (reference sequence). The length of the CDR3 is 13 residues. The V gene lost 5 bases and the J gene lost 0 bases, with 8 bases spanning the gap. This chain's CDR3 is CASSRGHSYEQYF. The DNA for the CDR3 is TGTGCCAGCAGCAGAGGACACTCCTACGAGCAGTACTTC.

The chain uses TRBV25-1 and TRBJ2-1; TRBD2 might be the D (6 bases). This CDR3 has 18 amino acids. CDR1 and CDR2 (germline): MGHDK, SYGVNS. V gave up 1 base and J gave up 6 bases, with 22 bases separating them. The CDR3 DNA sequence: TGTGCCAGCAGTGAATTAAGTTCCGGGACTTCTACTGGCAATGAGCAGTTCTTC. Translating gives CASSELSSGTSTGNEQFF. Combining the CDR3 with reference TRBV25-1 and TRBJ2-1 gives the whole variable domain EADIYQTPRYLVIGTGKKITLECSQTMGHDKMYWYQQDPGMELHLIHYSYGVNSTEKGDLSSESTVSRIRTEHFPLTLESARPSHTSQYLCASSELSSGTSTGNEQFFGPGTRLTVL.

The rearrangement joins TRBV2 to TRBJ2-3; tentative D call: TRBD2 (5 bases). Germline V gene data show CDR1 as SNHLY and CDR2 as FYNNEI. Trimming took off 7 bases at V and 2 bases at J, with 19 bases between the two ends. The CDR3 runs 16 residues. CDR3 bases: TGTGCCAGCAATGAGTCACCGGAGGATAACACAGATACGCAGTATTTT. Protein sequence: CASNESPEDNTDTQYF.

The chain links TRBV6-6 to TRBJ1-2; 7 bases are shared with TRBD1. Unmatched junction bases numbered 4, after V lost 2 bases and J lost 7 bases. Germline V gene sequence: CDR1 MNHNY, CDR2 SVGAGI (reference sequence). This CDR3 region has 13 residues. DNA of the CDR3: TGTGCCAGCAGTTACACAGGGGAGGGTGGCTACACCTTC. It is translated as CASSYTGEGGYTF.

The chain uses TRBV4-2 and TRBJ2-5; 11 bases line up with TRBD1. This CDR3 contains 15 residues. Unmatched junction bases numbered 9, after V lost 4 bases and J lost 8 bases. Looked up from germline, CDR1 is LGHNA and CDR2 is YNFKEQ. The CDR3 coding sequence is TGTGCCAGCAGCCCCCATGGACAGGGGGCGTATACCCAGTACTTC. This codes for CASSPHGQGAYTQYF.

In this sample, this clone turned up a few times. The J gene is TRBJ2-7, the V gene TRBV7-6; D not certain. Germline CDR1 is SGHVS and CDR2 is FNYEAQ. This CDR3 has 14 amino acids. Trimming shortened V by 6 bases and J by 3 bases, and 15 bases separated the two germline ends. The CDR3 DNA is TGTGCCAGCAGTTTCGCGCGACTCGGCTACGAGCAGTACTTC. Amino acids: CASSFARLGYEQYF.

The chain links TRBV15 to TRBJ1-3; 8 nucleotides align to TRBD1. V lost 5 bases and J lost 2; bases outside the gene matches: 5. Germline assignment: CDR1 LNHNV and CDR2 YYDKDF (reference sequence). The CDR3 covers 15 residues. CDR3 sequence (DNA): TGTGCCACCAGCGGACAGGGAACCACTGGAAACACCATATATTTT. It translates to CATSGQGTTGNTIYF.